This TCR beta chain was sequenced during a study of T cells in localized non-small cell lung cancer. Study-level findings and limits: Measurement of T cell clonality placed uninvolved adjacent lung highest, above the level in tumor. When the top 100 tumor clones were examined, a median around 61 of them also appeared in the adjacent lung, which was paired and uninvolved.

Clones were sequenced by immunoSEQ multiplex PCR, and TCRdb holds only the in-frame ones, with some missing. The sample records 65,000 to 80,000 clones, 65% to 85% being singletons. Trimming took off 8 bases at V and 5 bases at J, with 12 bases between the two ends. The CDR3 loop spans 12 amino acids. CDR1 and CDR2 (germline): SNHLY, FYNNEI. As for this clone: What it binds is unknown.

V and J are TRBV2 and TRBJ1-2; no definite D call. This clonotype originated in an older female donor with stage I lung adenocarcinoma. Sequenced here: peripheral blood, sampled before any cancer treatment. The CDR3 is CASPRARYGYTF. CDR3 in DNA: TGTGCCAGCCCCCGGGCCCGATATGGCTACACCTTC.